This TCR beta chain was sequenced in a study of T cells in Graves' hyperthyroidism and ophthalmopathy. Amplified TCR beta CDR3 regions derived from RNA transcripts. Initially, a first-round RT-PCR of the TCR CDR3 employed the HTBI primer set. TCRdb re-called the multiplex PCR reads with MiXCR, one entry per CDR3 protein. Of 550,000 to 850,000 distinct CDR3 sequences in the sample, roughly a sixth are singletons; the top ten hold around 17%. Germline V gives CDR1 MNHNS, CDR2 SASEGT. V gave up 6 bases and J gave up 5 bases; unmatched junction bases: 7. The CDR3 is 14 amino acids. The chain combines TRBV6-1 with TRBJ1-2; 9 positions agree with TRBD1. Input material: blood. The source is a woman between 45 and 60 years old with Graves' hyperthyroidism that later progressed to Graves' ophthalmopathy. CDR3 region: CASRGDRAGYGYTF. CDR3 nucleotides: TGTGCCAGCAGGGGGGACAGGGCGGGGTATGGCTACACCTTC.